Listed below are T cell receptor beta chains from one sample, sequenced in a study of shared clonotypes between healthy human individuals. The assay was immunoSEQ multiplex PCR, and TCRdb's table has in-frame clones only and misses some. The profile covers over a million clones, with around 82% appearing a single time and 0.5% to 0.6% taken by the ten largest. The sample was memory CD4+ T cells from PBMCs. These receptors all stem from a man between 18 and 29 years old in good health. Some clones in this sample may be carry-over from other donors' samples. CDR3s include the opening cysteine and the closing phenylalanine or tryptophan. A D gene is named only where the DNA matches it firmly. Not every row has a clone size; where given, it reads once, few, many or a size class.

abundance: once; v_gene: TRBV5-1; j_gene: TRBJ1-1; d_gene: -; CDR3aa: CASSLAGLLNTEAFF; CDR3nt: TGCGCCAGCAGCTTGGCGGGTTTACTGAACACTGAAGCTTTCTTT
abundance: -; v_gene: TRBV15; j_gene: TRBJ2-1; d_gene: TRBD1; CDR3aa: CATSRDVGTAPKYNEQFF; CDR3nt: TGTGCCACCAGCAGAGATGTCGGGACAGCCCCTAAATACAATGAGCAGTTCTTC
abundance: -; v_gene: TRBV15; j_gene: TRBJ1-4; d_gene: -; CDR3aa: CATSRVLGGSYEKLFF; CDR3nt: TGTGCCACCAGCAGAGTCTTGGGGGGGTCGTATGAAAAACTGTTTTTT
abundance: -; v_gene: TRBV2; j_gene: TRBJ2-3; d_gene: TRBD1; CDR3aa: CASRDRGTDTQYF; CDR3nt: TGTGCCAGCAGGGACAGGGGCACAGATACGCAGTATTTT
abundance: -; v_gene: TRBV7-2; j_gene: TRBJ2-7; d_gene: TRBD1; CDR3aa: CASKRHDRGPYEQYF; CDR3nt: TGTGCCAGCAAACGCCACGACAGGGGACCCTACGAGCAGTACTTC
abundance: -; v_gene: TRBV5-1; j_gene: TRBJ2-1; d_gene: TRBD2; CDR3aa: CASSLGLAGESEQFF; CDR3nt: TGCGCCAGCAGCCTCGGACTAGCGGGAGAGTCTGAGCAGTTCTTC
abundance: -; v_gene: TRBV28; j_gene: TRBJ1-1; d_gene: TRBD1; CDR3aa: CASRPGTGVLDTEAFF; CDR3nt: TGTGCCAGCAGACCCGGGACAGGGGTTTTGGACACTGAAGCTTTCTTT
abundance: -; v_gene: TRBV14; j_gene: TRBJ2-1; d_gene: TRBD2; CDR3aa: CASSPSGLSYNEQFF; CDR3nt: TGTGCCAGCAGCCCTAGCGGGTTATCCTACAATGAGCAGTTCTTC
abundance: -; v_gene: TRBV11-2; j_gene: TRBJ2-5; d_gene: -; CDR3aa: CASSLLRGAGETQYF; CDR3nt: TGTGCCAGCAGCTTGCTCAGGGGCGCGGGCGAGACCCAGTACTTC
abundance: -; v_gene: TRBV30; j_gene: TRBJ2-7; d_gene: -; CDR3aa: CAWSPGPIYEQYF; CDR3nt: TGTGCCTGGAGTCCGGGACCAATATACGAGCAGTACTTC
abundance: -; v_gene: TRBV7-2; j_gene: TRBJ2-3; d_gene: -; CDR3aa: CASSLPPTDTQYF; CDR3nt: TGTGCCAGCAGCTTACCCCCAACAGATACGCAGTATTTT
abundance: -; v_gene: TRBV27; j_gene: TRBJ1-1; d_gene: -; CDR3aa: CASSSQGRDTEAFF; CDR3nt: TGTGCCAGCAGTTCTCAAGGACGGGACACTGAAGCTTTCTTT